This is a list of T cell receptor beta chains from one sample in a study of technical replicates of blood from a few donors. Assay used: immunoSEQ multiplex PCR; TCRdb lists only in-frame clones, some missing. The sample has around 83,000 clones, around 94% seen once; the top ten hold approximately 0.42%. Material: T cells isolated from PBMCs. All receptors derive from a human donor in good health. Each CDR3 is given with its conserved first and last residue. Each record gives: CDR3 length, clone size, J gene, V gene, D gene, CDR3 protein, CDR3 DNA. A D gene is named only where the DNA matches it firmly. Only part of the rows carry a size: once, few, many, or a class if the clone is expanded.

cdr3_length: 15
clone_size: NA
j_call: TRBJ2-2
v_call: TRBV19
d_call: TRBD2
cdr3_aa: CASSLWTSGSGELFF
cdr3_nt: TGTGCCAGTAGTCTCTGGACTAGCGGGAGTGGGGAGCTGTTTTTT

cdr3_length: 15
clone_size: NA
j_call: TRBJ2-1
v_call: TRBV7-2
d_call: NA
cdr3_aa: CASTKSGNSYNEQFF
cdr3_nt: TGTGCCAGCACCAAGAGCGGAAACTCCTACAATGAGCAGTTCTTC

cdr3_length: 15
clone_size: NA
j_call: TRBJ2-7
v_call: TRBV5-4
d_call: TRBD2
cdr3_aa: CASSPGLAGAYEQYF
cdr3_nt: TGTGCCAGCAGCCCGGGACTAGCGGGAGCCTACGAGCAGTACTTC

cdr3_length: 13
clone_size: NA
j_call: TRBJ2-1
v_call: TRBV6-5
d_call: TRBD1
cdr3_aa: CASSYGTANEQFF
cdr3_nt: TGTGCCAGCAGTTACGGGACAGCCAATGAGCAGTTCTTC

cdr3_length: 17
clone_size: NA
j_call: TRBJ1-5
v_call: TRBV10-2
d_call: TRBD1
cdr3_aa: CASSVFAGQGANQPQHF
cdr3_nt: TGCGCCAGCAGTGTTTTCGCGGGACAGGGGGCTAATCAGCCCCAGCATTTT

cdr3_length: 14
clone_size: NA
j_call: TRBJ2-5
v_call: TRBV5-4
d_call: TRBD2
cdr3_aa: CASSLLAGGETQYF
cdr3_nt: TGTGCCAGCAGCTTACTAGCGGGAGGAGAGACCCAGTACTTC

cdr3_length: 13
clone_size: NA
j_call: TRBJ1-5
v_call: TRBV6-1
d_call: NA
cdr3_aa: CASSVTVNQPQHF
cdr3_nt: TGTGCCAGCAGTGTTACGGTCAATCAGCCCCAGCATTTT

cdr3_length: 15
clone_size: NA
j_call: TRBJ2-5
v_call: TRBV19
d_call: TRBD2
cdr3_aa: CASTGTSGWAETQYF
cdr3_nt: TGTGCCAGTACTGGGACTAGCGGGTGGGCAGAGACCCAGTACTTC

cdr3_length: 16
clone_size: NA
j_call: TRBJ2-1
v_call: TRBV5-4
d_call: TRBD2
cdr3_aa: CASSFRASGRGDEQFF
cdr3_nt: TGTGCCAGCAGCTTTAGGGCTAGCGGGAGAGGAGATGAGCAGTTCTTC

cdr3_length: 13
clone_size: NA
j_call: TRBJ1-1
v_call: TRBV10-3
d_call: TRBD1
cdr3_aa: CAIKQGAGTEAFF
cdr3_nt: TGTGCCATCAAACAGGGGGCCGGCACTGAAGCTTTCTTT

cdr3_length: 13
clone_size: NA
j_call: TRBJ2-3
v_call: TRBV5-1
d_call: NA
cdr3_aa: CASSFSVADTQYF
cdr3_nt: TGCGCCAGCAGCTTTAGTGTGGCAGATACGCAGTATTTT

cdr3_length: 11
clone_size: NA
j_call: TRBJ1-1
v_call: TRBV6-6
d_call: NA
cdr3_aa: CASSPNTEAFF
cdr3_nt: TGTGCCAGCAGTCCTAACACTGAAGCTTTCTTT

cdr3_length: 15
clone_size: NA
j_call: TRBJ1-1
v_call: TRBV4-3
d_call: NA
cdr3_aa: CASSQEDRMNTEAFF
cdr3_nt: TGCGCCAGCAGCCAAGAAGACAGAATGAACACTGAAGCTTTCTTT

cdr3_length: 16
clone_size: few
j_call: TRBJ2-2
v_call: TRBV5-4
d_call: NA
cdr3_aa: CASRHRATGVGGELFF
cdr3_nt: TGTGCCAGCAGGCACCGGGCCACCGGGGTGGGCGGGGAGCTGTTTTTT

cdr3_length: 13
clone_size: NA
j_call: TRBJ2-7
v_call: TRBV28
d_call: NA
cdr3_aa: CASITTGSYEQYF
cdr3_nt: TGTGCCAGCATCACCACAGGGTCTTACGAGCAGTACTTC

cdr3_length: 13
clone_size: few
j_call: TRBJ1-1
v_call: TRBV6-5
d_call: NA
cdr3_aa: CASSYERGTEAFF
cdr3_nt: TGTGCCAGCAGTTACGAGAGGGGGACTGAAGCTTTCTTT

cdr3_length: 16
clone_size: NA
j_call: TRBJ2-3
v_call: TRBV5-6
d_call: NA
cdr3_aa: CASSLVDSYSTDTQYF
cdr3_nt: TGTGCCAGCAGCTTGGTTGACAGTTACTCCACAGATACGCAGTATTTT

cdr3_length: 14
clone_size: NA
j_call: TRBJ1-5
v_call: TRBV27
d_call: NA
cdr3_aa: CASGEVLGNQPQHF
cdr3_nt: TGTGCCAGTGGGGAGGTTTTAGGCAATCAGCCCCAGCATTTT

cdr3_length: 15
clone_size: few
j_call: TRBJ2-2
v_call: TRBV7-8
d_call: TRBD1
cdr3_aa: CASSSTGTGTGELFF
cdr3_nt: TGTGCCAGCAGCTCCACCGGGACAGGGACCGGGGAGCTGTTTTTT

cdr3_length: 14
clone_size: NA
j_call: TRBJ2-7
v_call: TRBV6-5
d_call: TRBD1
cdr3_aa: CASSYYTGGYEQYF
cdr3_nt: TGTGCCAGCAGTTACTATACAGGGGGCTACGAGCAGTACTTC

cdr3_length: 16
clone_size: NA
j_call: TRBJ1-5
v_call: TRBV27
d_call: TRBD1
cdr3_aa: CASRLGQGNSNQPQHF
cdr3_nt: TGTGCCAGCAGATTGGGACAGGGGAATAGCAATCAGCCCCAGCATTTT

cdr3_length: 18
clone_size: NA
j_call: TRBJ2-7
v_call: TRBV6-1
d_call: TRBD2
cdr3_aa: CASSEAGGSGGIQYEQYF
cdr3_nt: TGTGCCAGCAGTGAAGCCGGGGGGAGCGGGGGGATTCAGTACGAGCAGTACTTC

cdr3_length: 11
clone_size: once
j_call: TRBJ2-3
v_call: TRBV28
d_call: NA
cdr3_aa: CASTQADTQYF
cdr3_nt: TGTGCCAGCACACAGGCAGATACGCAGTATTTT

cdr3_length: 15
clone_size: NA
j_call: TRBJ1-1
v_call: TRBV4-1
d_call: NA
cdr3_aa: CASSQQGQLNTEAFF
cdr3_nt: TGCGCCAGCAGCCAACAGGGACAACTGAACACTGAAGCTTTCTTT

cdr3_length: 15
clone_size: NA
j_call: TRBJ2-7
v_call: TRBV6-1
d_call: TRBD2
cdr3_aa: CASSETGEGKSEQYF
cdr3_nt: TGTGCCAGCAGTGAAACGGGGGAGGGCAAGAGCGAGCAGTACTTC

cdr3_length: 15
clone_size: NA
j_call: TRBJ2-1
v_call: TRBV10-3
d_call: TRBD1
cdr3_aa: CAAHTGTDSYNEQFF
cdr3_nt: TGTGCCGCACATACCGGGACAGACTCCTACAATGAGCAGTTCTTC

cdr3_length: 14
clone_size: once
j_call: TRBJ2-5
v_call: TRBV30
d_call: TRBD2
cdr3_aa: CAWSLAGGIETQYF
cdr3_nt: TGTGCCTGGAGTCTAGCGGGAGGGATTGAGACCCAGTACTTC

cdr3_length: 13
clone_size: NA
j_call: TRBJ2-7
v_call: TRBV6-5
d_call: TRBD1
cdr3_aa: CASSSGQGYEQYF
cdr3_nt: TGTGCCAGCAGTTCCGGACAGGGTTACGAGCAGTACTTC

cdr3_length: 16
clone_size: NA
j_call: TRBJ1-4
v_call: TRBV4-3
d_call: NA
cdr3_aa: CASSQEKGDINEKLFF
cdr3_nt: TGCGCCAGCAGCCAGGAAAAGGGGGATATTAATGAAAAACTGTTTTTT

cdr3_length: 14
clone_size: NA
j_call: TRBJ2-1
v_call: TRBV10-2
d_call: NA
cdr3_aa: CASSGQGLVGEQFF
cdr3_nt: TGCGCCAGCAGTGGTCAGGGTCTCGTCGGTGAGCAGTTCTTC

cdr3_length: 14
clone_size: NA
j_call: TRBJ2-1
v_call: TRBV30
d_call: TRBD2
cdr3_aa: CACPTSGSLGEQFF
cdr3_nt: TGTGCCTGTCCTACTAGCGGGAGTCTCGGAGAGCAGTTCTTC

cdr3_length: 16
clone_size: NA
j_call: TRBJ2-7
v_call: TRBV10-1
d_call: NA
cdr3_aa: CASSDNKGLVAYEQYF
cdr3_nt: TGCGCCAGCAGCGACAACAAGGGGCTGGTCGCCTACGAGCAGTACTTC

cdr3_length: 13
clone_size: NA
j_call: TRBJ1-4
v_call: TRBV7-2
d_call: NA
cdr3_aa: CASSPLPGEKLFF
cdr3_nt: TGTGCCAGCAGCCCTCTCCCGGGTGAAAAACTGTTTTTT

cdr3_length: 12
clone_size: NA
j_call: TRBJ2-5
v_call: TRBV30
d_call: NA
cdr3_aa: CAWSPIEETQYF
cdr3_nt: TGTGCCTGGAGTCCTATAGAAGAGACCCAGTACTTC

cdr3_length: 15
clone_size: NA
j_call: TRBJ2-1
v_call: TRBV28
d_call: NA
cdr3_aa: CASRGGLSSYNEQFF
cdr3_nt: TGTGCCAGCAGGGGGGGGCTGAGCTCCTACAATGAGCAGTTCTTC

cdr3_length: 13
clone_size: NA
j_call: TRBJ2-7
v_call: TRBV30
d_call: TRBD1
cdr3_aa: CAWSGGQGKKQYF
cdr3_nt: TGTGCCTGGAGTGGGGGACAGGGTAAAAAGCAGTACTTC

cdr3_length: 13
clone_size: NA
j_call: TRBJ2-5
v_call: TRBV7-3
d_call: TRBD1
cdr3_aa: CASSRQGSETQYF
cdr3_nt: TGTGCCAGCAGCCGACAGGGGTCGGAGACCCAGTACTTC

cdr3_length: 15
clone_size: NA
j_call: TRBJ1-2
v_call: TRBV5-1
d_call: TRBD1
cdr3_aa: CASSLDREGNYGYTF
cdr3_nt: TGCGCCAGCAGTCTGGACAGGGAAGGTAACTATGGCTACACCTTC

cdr3_length: 14
clone_size: NA
j_call: TRBJ1-2
v_call: TRBV9
d_call: TRBD1
cdr3_aa: CASRDPLTGGGYTF
cdr3_nt: TGTGCCAGCAGGGATCCTCTGACAGGGGGCGGCTACACCTTC